Shown below are 25 T cell receptor beta chains from a single sample sequenced in a study of blood T cells in healthy people across ages. A J-beta primer mix and a sample-barcoded 5' primer were used in a second PCR of roughly 7 to 12 cycles. TCRdb re-analysed the 5' RACE reads in MiXCR, keeping a single row per CDR3 protein. The sample lists over 1,300,000 distinct CDR3 sequences, roughly 64% occurring once. Material: blood. These receptors originate from a man between 18 and 35 years old in good health.

This clonotype has just a few counts. V and J are TRBV4-1 and TRBJ2-7; TRBD1 is a possible D gene (6 bases). The CDR3 is made up of 15 amino acids. Germline V gene lookup returns CDR1 MGHRA and CDR2 YSYEKL. V was clipped by 2 bases and J by 3 bases, with 14 bases between them. The CDR3 DNA follows: TGCGCCAGCAGCCAATCCGGGACAAGATACTACGAGCAGTACTTC. It is translated as CASSQSGTRYYEQYF.

The rearrangement links TRBV5-6 to TRBJ2-1; D is perhaps TRBD2 (6 bases). Trimming pared 3 bases from V and 6 bases from J, leaving 19 bases between. This CDR3 has 16 amino acids. The V gene's germline CDR1 is SGHDT and CDR2 YYEEEE. CDR3 residues: CASSSELLAIGNEQFF. For the CDR3, the DNA is TGTGCCAGCAGCTCTGAATTGCTAGCGATAGGCAATGAGCAGTTCTTC.

The V call is TRBV4-1, the J call TRBJ1-2, with D maybe TRBD1 (6 bases). CDR1 and CDR2 (germline): MGHRA, YSYEKL. Trimming took off 1 base at V and 1 base at J, with 13 bases between the two ends. The CDR3 contains 16 residues. The CDR3 DNA is TGCGCCAGCAGCCAAGTGGGGGGCCCGATTAACTATGGCTACACCTTC. This encodes CASSQVGGPINYGYTF.

V usage is TRBV6-6 and J usage is TRBJ2-3; D uncertain. CDR1 is MNHNY, CDR2 SVGAGI, per germline (reference sequence). V lost 5 bases to trimming and J lost 4 bases, with 13 bases between them. The CDR3 totals 14 residues. The CDR3 protein is CASSNPPSADTQYF. DNA for the CDR3: TGTGCCAGCAGTAACCCTCCCAGTGCAGATACGCAGTATTTT.

The J gene is TRBJ1-1, the V gene TRBV5-6, with D hard to call. This CDR3 contains 14 residues. Trimming took off 3 bases at V and 3 bases at J, with 12 bases between the two ends. Germline CDR1 reads SGHDT; CDR2 reads YYEEEE. The CDR3 coding sequence is TGTGCCAGCAGCTCATCCGACTGGGACACTGAAGCTTTCTTT. This encodes CASSSSDWDTEAFF.

CDR3 residues: CASSPPLLSPGANVLTF. CDR3 nucleotide sequence: TGTGCCAGCAGCCCCCCGCTTTTGAGTCCTGGGGCCAACGTCCTGACTTTC. The J gene is TRBJ2-6, the V gene TRBV7-9; D is uncertain. The CDR3 is 17 amino acids. The germline V and J ends were trimmed by 5 bases and 2 bases, with 16 bases remaining between them. Germline assignment: CDR1 SEHNR and CDR2 FQNEAQ (reference sequence).

The genes are TRBV7-9 and TRBJ2-7; no reliable D call. This CDR3 is 12 amino acids long. The germline CDR1 and CDR2 sequences are SEHNR and FQNEAQ (reference sequence). With 5 bases removed from V and 7 bases from J, the gap between germline ends came to 12 bases. This CDR3 is CASSRTAVEQYF. The CDR3 bases are TGTGCCAGCAGCCGGACCGCAGTTGAGCAGTACTTC.

CDR3 DNA: TGTGCCAGCAGTTACTCGCCGGACAGAAGCTCCTATAATTCACCCCTCCACTTT. Translation gives CASSYSPDRSSYNSPLHF. V is TRBV6-5 and J is TRBJ1-6; possibly TRBD1 for D (6 bases). The CDR3 is 18 residues long. Between the trimmed V and J ends, which lost 0 bases and 0 bases, there was a span of 12 bases. Germline loops: CDR1 MNHEY, CDR2 SVGAGI.

This clonotype has a single count. This sequence joins TRBV24-1 and TRBJ2-1, with D possibly being TRBD2 (5 bases). Germline V gene sequence: CDR1 KGHDR, CDR2 SFDVKD. The V end was cut by 9 bases, the J end by 5 bases, with 16 bases between. The CDR3 consists of 14 residues. CDR3 bases: TGTGCCACCGCCCGAGGAGGTTTGAACAATGAGCAGTTCTTC. Its protein is CATARGGLNNEQFF.

The CDR3: CSGTLASQETQYF. For the CDR3, the DNA is TGCAGCGGAACCTTGGCCAGCCAAGAGACCCAGTACTTC. V is TRBV29-1 and J is TRBJ2-5; D is undetermined. Germline V lookup: CDR1 SQVTM, CDR2 ANQGSEA. V dropped 7 bases and J dropped 1 base, with 13 bases sitting between them. There are 13 residues in the CDR3.

V usage is TRBV2 and J usage is TRBJ1-2; 9 positions match TRBD1. The CDR3 sequence is 16 residues long. Trimming took 7 bases from V and 2 from J; bases not matched to a gene: 11. CDR1 is SNHLY, CDR2 FYNNEI, per germline. CDR3 region: CASNQDRGFKNYGYTF. DNA of the CDR3: TGTGCCAGCAACCAGGACAGGGGATTTAAAAACTATGGCTACACCTTC.

The chain links TRBV4-2 to TRBJ2-5; 8 bases agree with TRBD1. The CDR3 consists of 15 residues. Germline assignment: CDR1 LGHNA and CDR2 YNFKEQ. The V gene end was trimmed by 6 bases and the J gene end by 4 bases; junction bases not matched to a gene: 10. The CDR3: CASRSTTGDGETQYF. Here the CDR3 DNA reads TGTGCCAGCAGAAGTACGACAGGGGATGGAGAGACCCAGTACTTC.

J is TRBJ2-3 and V is TRBV20-1; possibly TRBD1 for D (7 bases). CDR3 length: 20 residues. Deletions cut 2 bases from V and 1 base from J, with 28 bases between. Germline assignment: CDR1 DFQATT and CDR2 SNEGSKA (reference sequence). The CDR3, as DNA: TGCAGTGCTAGACCCGGACAGGAGGGGATCGGGCCCCTAGGCACAGATACGCAGTATTTT. Its protein is CSARPGQEGIGPLGTDTQYF.

The CDR3 is CSARSGRADEKLFF. CDR3 sequence (DNA): TGCAGTGCTAGAAGTGGACGGGCCGATGAAAAACTGTTTTTT. The V call is TRBV20-1, the J call TRBJ1-4; D remains unclear. The CDR3 loop spans 14 amino acids. The germline V and J ends were trimmed by 2 bases and 6 bases, with 13 bases remaining between them. Germline-derived CDR1 and CDR2 are DFQATT and SNEGSKA (reference sequence).

This chain connects TRBV29-1 to TRBJ2-4, with D possibly being TRBD1 (5 bases). In germline, CDR1 is SQVTM, CDR2 ANQGSEA. This CDR3 has 14 residues. With 1 base removed from V and 4 bases from J, the gap between germline ends came to 11 bases. The CDR3 sequence is CSVEGLDTKNIQYF. CDR3 in DNA: TGCAGCGTTGAAGGGTTGGACACAAAAAACATTCAGTACTTC.

The V and J genes are TRBV5-1 and TRBJ1-2, with D possibly being TRBD1 (5 bases). From germline, CDR1 is SGHRS and CDR2 YFSETQ. The ends were cut back, 0 bases at V and 5 bases at J, with 14 bases in the middle. This CDR3 has 15 amino acids. CDR3: CASSLGADSRYGYTF. DNA for the CDR3: TGCGCCAGCAGCTTGGGGGCCGACAGCCGTTATGGCTACACCTTC.

This clonotype has just one count. The chain employs TRBV4-3 and TRBJ2-4, with D perhaps matching TRBD2 (5 bases). The germline V and J ends were trimmed by 0 bases and 15 bases, with 12 bases remaining between them. Germline V gene sequence: CDR1 LGHNA, CDR2 YSLEER. This CDR3 has 12 residues. CDR3 in DNA: TGCGCCAGCAGCCAAGACGGTAGCGAGCGGTACTTC. Translated, it gives CASSQDGSERYF.

The chain has TRBV3-1 and TRBJ2-5; 7 nucleotides align to TRBD2. J lost 3 bases, V lost 0 bases, and 4 bases had no gene match. Germline V gene sequence: CDR1 LGHDT, CDR2 YNNKEL (reference sequence). This CDR3 region has 15 residues. The CDR3 region has the DNA TGTGCCAGCAGCCAAGACGCAGCGGGGAAAGAGACCCAGTACTTC. Encoded protein: CASSQDAAGKETQYF.

This sequence joins TRBV7-2 and TRBJ2-7, with a weak D call TRBD1 (5 bases). Per germline, CDR1 SGHTA and CDR2 FQGNSA. Trimming took off 0 bases at V and 5 bases at J, with 14 bases between the two ends. The CDR3 is 15 amino acids. In DNA, the CDR3 is TGTGCCAGCAGCTTAGCGCGGACCTCAGGGAACGAGCAGTACTTC. Amino acids: CASSLARTSGNEQYF.

This clonotype was detected a few times. This chain connects TRBV7-9 to TRBJ2-1; 10 bases line up with TRBD2. In germline, CDR1 is SEHNR, CDR2 FQNEAQ (reference sequence). V lost 3 bases and J lost 8; bases outside the gene matches: 7. The CDR3 is made up of 15 amino acids. In DNA form, the CDR3 reads TGTGCCAGCAGCTTGAGAGCGGGGGGGTTGGATGAGCAGTTCTTC. Translation: CASSLRAGGLDEQFF.

This sequence joins TRBV7-9 and TRBJ1-3; D unclear. This CDR3 spans 14 amino acids. V was pared by 4 bases and J by 3 bases, with 10 bases between. The germline gives CDR1 SEHNR, CDR2 FQNEAQ (reference sequence). CDR3 loop: CASSSKTDGNTIYF. The CDR3 bases are TGTGCCAGCAGCTCCAAAACTGATGGAAACACCATATATTTT.

This chain connects TRBV27 to TRBJ2-7; 12 bases map to TRBD1. The end of the DNA is better explained by TRBJ2-5, so the J call may be wrong. Germline V lookup: CDR1 MNHEY, CDR2 SMNVEV (reference sequence). The length of the CDR3 is 16 residues. The CDR3 reads CASSLFGTGGGETQYF. DNA of the CDR3: TGTGCCAGCAGTTTATTCGGGACAGGGGGCGGGGAGACCCAGTACTTC.

V is TRBV9 and J is TRBJ2-7; 10 bases align to TRBD2. J gave up 4 bases and V 0 bases, and 7 bases lay outside the gene matches. The CDR3 spans 16 residues. Germline CDR1 reads SGDLS; CDR2 reads YYNGEE. CDR3 nucleotide sequence: TGTGCCAGCAGCGTAGGGGATAGCGGGGGGTTGTACGAGCAGTACTTC. Translated, it gives CASSVGDSGGLYEQYF.

The chain is built from TRBV20-1 and TRBJ1-5; possible D gene TRBD1, 5 bases. This CDR3 spans 14 amino acids. The V gene lost 3 bases and the J gene lost 6 bases, with 15 bases spanning the gap. The V gene's germline CDR1 is DFQATT and CDR2 SNEGSKA (reference sequence). DNA for the CDR3: TGCAGTGCTAGGCGCCCGGGGGGTTTTCAGCCCCAGCATTTT. It is translated as CSARRPGGFQPQHF.

J is TRBJ2-2 and V is TRBV6-4; 8 positions agree with TRBD2. CDR3 length equals 14 residues. The germline CDR1 and CDR2 sequences are MRHNA and SNTAGT. V shed 3 bases, J shed 7 bases, and the junction held 4 bases outside the gene matches. The CDR3 DNA reads as TGTGCCAGCAGTGATATTAGCGGGATCGGGGAGCTGTTTTTT. Translation: CASSDISGIGELFF.